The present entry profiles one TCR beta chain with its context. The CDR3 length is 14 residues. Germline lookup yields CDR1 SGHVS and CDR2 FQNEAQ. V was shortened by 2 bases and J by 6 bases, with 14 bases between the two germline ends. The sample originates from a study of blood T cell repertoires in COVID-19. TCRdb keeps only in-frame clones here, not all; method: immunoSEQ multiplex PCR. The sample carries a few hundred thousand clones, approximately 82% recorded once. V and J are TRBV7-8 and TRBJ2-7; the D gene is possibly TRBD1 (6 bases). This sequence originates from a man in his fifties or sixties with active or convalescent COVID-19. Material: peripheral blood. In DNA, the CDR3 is TGTGCCAGCAGCTTAAACAGGGAGTGGTCCGAGCAGTACGTC. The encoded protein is CASSLNREWSEQYV.